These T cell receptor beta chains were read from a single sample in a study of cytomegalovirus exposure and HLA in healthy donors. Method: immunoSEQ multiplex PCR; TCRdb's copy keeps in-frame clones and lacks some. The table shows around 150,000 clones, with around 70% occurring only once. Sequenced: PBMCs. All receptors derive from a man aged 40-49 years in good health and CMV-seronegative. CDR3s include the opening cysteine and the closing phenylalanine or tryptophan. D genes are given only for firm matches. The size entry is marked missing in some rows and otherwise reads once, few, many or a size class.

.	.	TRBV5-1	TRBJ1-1	CASSLDGQNTEAFF	TGCGCCAGCAGCCTGGACGGACAGAACACTGAAGCTTTCTTT
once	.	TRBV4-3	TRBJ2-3	CASSQGGPTDTQYF	TGCGCCAGCAGCCAAGGAGGGCCGACAGATACGCAGTATTTT
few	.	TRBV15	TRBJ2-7	CATIDSTGSYEQYF	TGTGCCACCATAGACTCAACAGGCTCCTACGAGCAGTACTTC
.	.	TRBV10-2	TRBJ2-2	CASSSQRNTGELFF	TGCGCCAGCAGTAGTCAGCGGAACACCGGGGAGCTGTTTTTT
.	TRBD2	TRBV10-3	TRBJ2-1	CAISVTSGSGNEQFF	TGTGCCATCAGTGTGACTAGCGGGAGCGGTAATGAGCAGTTCTTC
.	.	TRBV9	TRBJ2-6	CASSVGGGWANVLTF	TGTGCCAGCAGCGTGGGAGGAGGTTGGGCCAACGTCCTGACTTTC
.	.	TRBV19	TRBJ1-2	CASSSRHASNYGYTF	TGTGCCAGTAGTTCCCGACACGCGTCTAACTATGGCTACACCTTC
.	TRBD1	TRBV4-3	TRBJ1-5	CASSQGQHQPQHF	TGCGCCAGCAGCCAGGGACAGCATCAGCCCCAGCATTTT
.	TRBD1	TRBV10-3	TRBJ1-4	CAISESGQLNEKLFF	TGTGCCATCAGTGAGTCGGGACAGTTGAATGAAAAACTGTTTTTT
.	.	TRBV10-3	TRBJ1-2	CAISPEGLWGYTF	TGTGCCATCAGTCCCGAGGGTCTTTGGGGCTACACCTTC
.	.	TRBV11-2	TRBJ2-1	CASSSRETYNEQFF	TGTGCCAGCAGCTCGCGGGAAACTTACAATGAGCAGTTCTTC
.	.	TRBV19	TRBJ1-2	CASSKQGNYGYTF	TGTGCCAGTAGCAAACAGGGAAACTATGGCTACACCTTC
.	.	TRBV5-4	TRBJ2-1	CASSFLRNEQFF	TGTGCCAGCAGCTTCCTTCGTAATGAGCAGTTCTTC
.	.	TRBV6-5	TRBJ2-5	CASSYSRGLETQYF	TGTGCCAGCAGTTACTCTAGGGGGTTGGAGACCCAGTACTTC
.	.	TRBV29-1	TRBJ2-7	CSVEVHYEQYF	TGCAGCGTTGAAGTTCACTACGAGCAGTACTTC
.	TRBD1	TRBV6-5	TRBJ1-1	CASSHGQGKETEAFF	TGTGCCAGCAGCCACGGACAGGGCAAAGAAACTGAAGCTTTCTTT
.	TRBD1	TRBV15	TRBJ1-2	CATSTRQGANGYTF	TGTGCCACCAGCACCAGACAGGGGGCGAATGGCTACACCTTC
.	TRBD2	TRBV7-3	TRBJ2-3	CASSLARGGTDTQYF	TGTGCCAGCAGCTTAGCACGGGGGGGCACAGATACGCAGTATTTT
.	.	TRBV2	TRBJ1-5	CASSEARQPSNQPQHF	TGTGCCAGCAGTGAAGCGCGGCAGCCTAGCAATCAGCCCCAGCATTTT
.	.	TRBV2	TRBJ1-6	CASSVGTNNSPLHF	TGTGCCAGCAGTGTCGGGACAAATAATTCACCCCTCCACTTT
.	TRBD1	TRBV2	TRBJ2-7	CASRPDRGLYEQYF	TGTGCCAGCCGCCCAGACAGGGGGCTCTACGAGCAGTACTTC
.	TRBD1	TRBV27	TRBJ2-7	CASSLGQTYEQYF	TGTGCCAGCAGTCTGGGACAGACCTACGAGCAGTACTTC
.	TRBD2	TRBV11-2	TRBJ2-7	CASSFSGGSSYEQYF	TGTGCCAGCAGCTTTTCCGGGGGGAGCTCCTACGAGCAGTACTTC
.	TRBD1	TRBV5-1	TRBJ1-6	CASSLGWASGQGSPLHF	TGCGCCAGCAGTCTTGGGTGGGCGTCTGGACAGGGATCACCCCTCCACTTT
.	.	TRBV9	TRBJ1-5	CASSAGGGFNQPQHF	TGTGCCAGCAGCGCCGGAGGCGGCTTCAATCAGCCCCAGCATTTT
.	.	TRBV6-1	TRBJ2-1	CASRYRDTTYNEQFF	TGTGCCAGCAGGTACAGGGACACCACCTACAATGAGCAGTTCTTC
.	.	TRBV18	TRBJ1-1	CASSPTSQDNGSGEAFF	TGTGCCAGCTCACCAACTTCCCAGGACAACGGCTCAGGTGAAGCTTTCTTT
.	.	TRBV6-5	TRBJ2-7	CASSPRGGAYEQYF	TGTGCCAGCAGTCCCCGTGGGGGCGCCTACGAGCAGTACTTC
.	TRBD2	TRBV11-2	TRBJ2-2	CASSLWLAGDSTGELFF	TGTGCCAGCAGCTTATGGTTAGCGGGAGATTCCACCGGGGAGCTGTTTTTT
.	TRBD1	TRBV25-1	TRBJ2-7	CASRGDSTYEQYF	TGTGCCAGCAGAGGGGACAGCACCTACGAGCAGTACTTC
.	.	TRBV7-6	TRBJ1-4	CASSLPGEKLFF	TGTGCCAGCAGCCTCCCGGGAGAAAAACTGTTTTTT
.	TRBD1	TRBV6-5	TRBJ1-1	CASRSPTGGDTEAFF	TGTGCCAGCCGTTCACCGACAGGGGGGGACACTGAAGCTTTCTTT
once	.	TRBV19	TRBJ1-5	CASSPRGDPNQPQHF	TGTGCCAGTAGCCCCCGCGGGGACCCTAATCAGCCCCAGCATTTT
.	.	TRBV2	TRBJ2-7	CASSDSWQAEVRNEQYF	TGTGCCAGCAGTGACTCGTGGCAGGCTGAAGTAAGGAACGAGCAGTACTTC
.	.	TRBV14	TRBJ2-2	CASSQGQRFGELFF	TGTGCCAGCAGCCAAGGACAGCGATTCGGGGAGCTGTTTTTT
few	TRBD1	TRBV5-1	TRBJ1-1	CASSLEGANTEAFF	TGCGCCAGCAGCTTGGAGGGGGCAAACACTGAAGCTTTCTTT
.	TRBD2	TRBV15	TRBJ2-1	CATRLAGGKYNEQFF	TGTGCCACCAGACTAGCGGGGGGAAAGTACAATGAGCAGTTCTTC
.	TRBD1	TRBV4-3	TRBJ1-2	CASSFGTGDYGYTF	TGCGCCAGCAGCTTTGGGACAGGGGACTATGGCTACACCTTC
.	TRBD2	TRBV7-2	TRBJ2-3	CASTLGTSGLNTQYF	TGTGCCAGCACCTTAGGGACTAGCGGGTTGAATACGCAGTATTTT
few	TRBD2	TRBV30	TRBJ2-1	CAWTSGLYNEQFF	TGTGCCTGGACTAGCGGGCTATACAATGAGCAGTTCTTC
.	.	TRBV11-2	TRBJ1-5	CASSLVPGIYSNQPQHF	TGTGCCAGCAGCTTAGTCCCAGGGATTTATAGCAATCAGCCCCAGCATTTT
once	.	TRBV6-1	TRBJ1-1	CASSGRGGLNTEAFF	TGTGCCAGCAGTGGGCGGGGGGGATTGAACACTGAAGCTTTCTTT
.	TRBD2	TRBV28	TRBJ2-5	CASSFGGGAGETQYF	TGTGCCAGCAGTTTTGGCGGGGGGGCCGGGGAGACCCAGTACTTC
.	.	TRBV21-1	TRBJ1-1	CASSEKGAWAFF	TGTGCCAGCAGCGAAAAGGGGGCTTGGGCTTTCTTT
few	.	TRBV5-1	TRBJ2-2	CASSSILDTGELFF	TGCGCCAGCAGCTCTATCCTGGACACCGGGGAGCTGTTTTTT
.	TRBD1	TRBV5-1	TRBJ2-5	CASSTAQGAETQYF	TGCGCCAGCAGCACCGCCCAGGGGGCAGAGACCCAGTACTTC
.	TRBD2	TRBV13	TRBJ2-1	CASSPPTSGGYNEQFF	TGTGCCAGCAGCCCACCGACTAGCGGGGGCTACAATGAGCAGTTCTTC
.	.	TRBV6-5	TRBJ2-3	CASRNSYGTTDTQYF	TGTGCCAGCAGAAACTCATACGGTACCACAGATACGCAGTATTTT
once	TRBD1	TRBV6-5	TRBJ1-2	CASSYGQGAGYGYTF	TGTGCCAGCAGTTACGGACAGGGGGCTGGCTATGGCTACACCTTC
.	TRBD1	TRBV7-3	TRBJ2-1	CASSATGGAGRNEQFF	TGTGCCAGCAGCGCAACAGGGGGCGCAGGGCGAAATGAGCAGTTCTTC
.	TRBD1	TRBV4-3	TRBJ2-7	CASSQRAGTGEQYF	TGCGCCAGCAGCCAAAGGGCAGGGACAGGCGAGCAGTACTTC
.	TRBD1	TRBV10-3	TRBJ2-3	CAISESRDRGDTQYF	TGTGCCATCAGTGAGTCAAGAGACAGGGGAGATACGCAGTATTTT
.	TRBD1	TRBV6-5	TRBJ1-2	CASSYSIQGLAVTF	TGTGCCAGCAGTTACTCGATACAGGGGCTTGCTGTCACCTTC
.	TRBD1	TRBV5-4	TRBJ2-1	CASSPGTGDEQFF	TGTGCCAGCAGCCCGGGGACAGGGGATGAGCAGTTCTTC
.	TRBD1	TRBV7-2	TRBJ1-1	CASSDDRGINTEAFF	TGTGCCAGCAGCGACGACAGGGGTATCAACACTGAAGCTTTCTTT
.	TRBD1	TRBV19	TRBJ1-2	CAAQRDRDFGYTF	TGTGCCGCTCAACGGGACAGGGACTTTGGCTACACCTTC
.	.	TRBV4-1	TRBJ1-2	CASSHPPLYWTASNYGYTF	TGCGCCAGCAGCCATCCCCCACTCTATTGGACAGCCTCTAACTATGGCTACACCTTC
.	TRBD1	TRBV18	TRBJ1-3	CASSMTGQGSSGNTIYF	TGTGCCAGCTCCATGACGGGACAGGGCTCCTCTGGAAACACCATATATTTT
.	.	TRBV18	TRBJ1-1	CASHREGTRVNTEAFF	TGTGCCAGCCACAGGGAAGGGACAAGAGTGAACACTGAAGCTTTCTTT
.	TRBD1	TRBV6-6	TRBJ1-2	CASRPGTGGADGYTF	TGTGCCAGCAGGCCCGGGACAGGGGGCGCCGATGGCTACACCTTC